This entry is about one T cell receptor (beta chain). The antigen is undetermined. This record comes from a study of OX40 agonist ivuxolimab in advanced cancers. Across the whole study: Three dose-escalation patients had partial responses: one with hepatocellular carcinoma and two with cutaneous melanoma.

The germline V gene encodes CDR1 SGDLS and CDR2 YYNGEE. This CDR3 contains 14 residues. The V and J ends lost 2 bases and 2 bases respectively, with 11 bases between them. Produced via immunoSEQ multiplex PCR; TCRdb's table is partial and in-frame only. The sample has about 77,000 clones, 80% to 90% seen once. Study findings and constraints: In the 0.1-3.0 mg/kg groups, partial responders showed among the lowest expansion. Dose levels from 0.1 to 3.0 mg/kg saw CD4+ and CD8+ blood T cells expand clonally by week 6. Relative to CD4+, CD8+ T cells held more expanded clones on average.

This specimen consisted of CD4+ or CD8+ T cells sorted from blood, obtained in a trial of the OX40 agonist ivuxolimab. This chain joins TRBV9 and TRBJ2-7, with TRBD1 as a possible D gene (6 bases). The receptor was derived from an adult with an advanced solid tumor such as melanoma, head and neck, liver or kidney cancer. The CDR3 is CASSVRDMPYEQYF. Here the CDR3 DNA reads TGTGCCAGCAGCGTTCGGGACATGCCCTACGAGCAGTACTTC.